This T cell receptor beta chain originates from a study of T cell repertoires in cytomegalovirus infection. Across the study: CMV infection together with matching HLA type was indicated by public TCR beta signatures.

CDR3 size: 11 residues. Trimming took off 6 bases at V and 1 base at J, with 7 bases between the two ends. The germline V gene encodes CDR1 DFQATT and CDR2 SNEGSKA (reference sequence). To note about this clonotype: Its antigen remains unidentified.

General study points: CMV-specific HLA-C-restricted TCR beta clonotypes dominated the ex vivo response. CMV carriers with the relevant HLA were identified by cumulative public TCR beta family frequency.

TCRdb re-derived calls from the reads in MiXCR, one entry per CDR3 protein. The sample contains some 390,000 distinct CDR3 sequences, 15% to 20% of which appear only once. Sequencing was performed on PBMCs. The chain has TRBV20-1 and TRBJ2-7; D might be TRBD1 (6 bases). This receptor was obtained from a human donor in good health (CMV status not recorded). Some clones in this sample may be carry-over from other donors' samples. CDR3 sequence: CSADRSYEQYF. The CDR3, as DNA: TGCAGTGCAGACAGGTCCTACGAGCAGTACTTC.